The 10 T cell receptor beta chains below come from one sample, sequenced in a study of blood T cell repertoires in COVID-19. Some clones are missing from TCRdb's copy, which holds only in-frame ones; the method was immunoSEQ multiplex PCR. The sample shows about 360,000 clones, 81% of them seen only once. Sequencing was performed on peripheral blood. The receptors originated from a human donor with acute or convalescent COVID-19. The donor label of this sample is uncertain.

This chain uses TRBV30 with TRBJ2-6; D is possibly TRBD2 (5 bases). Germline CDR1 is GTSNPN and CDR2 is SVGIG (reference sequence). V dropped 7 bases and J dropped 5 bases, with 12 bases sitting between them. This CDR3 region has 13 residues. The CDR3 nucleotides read TGTGCCTCCGAGGGATACTGGGCCAACGTCCTGACTTTC. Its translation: CASEGYWANVLTF.

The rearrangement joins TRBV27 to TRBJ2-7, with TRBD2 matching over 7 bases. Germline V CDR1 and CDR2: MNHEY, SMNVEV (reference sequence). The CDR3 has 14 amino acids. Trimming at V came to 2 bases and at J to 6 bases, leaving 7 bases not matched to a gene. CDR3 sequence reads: CASSLRREILEQYF. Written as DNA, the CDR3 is TGTGCCAGCAGTTTAAGGCGGGAGATACTCGAGCAGTACTTC.

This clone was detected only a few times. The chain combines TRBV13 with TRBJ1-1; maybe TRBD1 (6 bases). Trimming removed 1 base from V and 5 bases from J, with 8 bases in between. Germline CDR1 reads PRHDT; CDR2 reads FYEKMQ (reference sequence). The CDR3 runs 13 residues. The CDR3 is CASSLARGTEAFF. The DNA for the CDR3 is TGTGCCAGCAGCTTAGCTAGGGGGACTGAAGCTTTCTTT.

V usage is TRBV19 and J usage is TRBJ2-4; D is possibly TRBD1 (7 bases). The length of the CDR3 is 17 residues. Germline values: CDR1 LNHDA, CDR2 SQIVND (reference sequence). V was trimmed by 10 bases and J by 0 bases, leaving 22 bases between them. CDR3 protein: CATGGYTMGIAKNIQYF. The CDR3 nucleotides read TGTGCCACAGGGGGGTACACCATGGGTATAGCCAAAAACATTCAGTACTTC.

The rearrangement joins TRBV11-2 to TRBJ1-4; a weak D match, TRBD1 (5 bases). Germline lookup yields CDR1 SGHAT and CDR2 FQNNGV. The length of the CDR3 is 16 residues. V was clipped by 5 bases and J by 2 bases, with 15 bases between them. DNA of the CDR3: TGTGCCAGCAGCCTCTCTTGGACAACGACTAATGAAAAACTGTTTTTT. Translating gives CASSLSWTTTNEKLFF. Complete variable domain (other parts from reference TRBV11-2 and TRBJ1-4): EAGVAQSPRYKIIEKRQSVAFWCNPISGHATLYWYQQILGQGPKLLIQFQNNGVVDDSQLPKDRFSAERLKGVDSTLKIQPAKLEDSAVYLCASSLSWTTTNEKLFFGSGTQLSVL.

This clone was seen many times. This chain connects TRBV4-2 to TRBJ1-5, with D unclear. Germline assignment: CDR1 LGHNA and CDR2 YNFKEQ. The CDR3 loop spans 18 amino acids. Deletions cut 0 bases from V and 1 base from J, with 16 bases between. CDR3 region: CASSQDRGGQLSNQPQHF. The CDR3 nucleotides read TGTGCCAGCAGCCAAGATAGAGGCGGGCAGTTAAGCAATCAGCCCCAGCATTTT.

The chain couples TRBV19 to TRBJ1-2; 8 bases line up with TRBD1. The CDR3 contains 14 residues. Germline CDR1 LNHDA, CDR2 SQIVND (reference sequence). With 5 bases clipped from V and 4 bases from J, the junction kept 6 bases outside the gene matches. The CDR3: CASSLGTGIYGYTF. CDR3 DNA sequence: TGTGCCAGTAGTCTCGGGACAGGAATCTATGGCTACACCTTC.

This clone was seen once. Written as DNA, the CDR3 is TGTGCCAGCTCCACTAGGGTAAGCTCCTACGAGCAGTACTTC. Protein product: CASSTRVSSYEQYF. V and J are TRBV27 and TRBJ2-7, with D possibly TRBD2 on 5 matching bases. V was clipped by 8 bases and J by 0 bases, with 14 bases between them. Germline V gives CDR1 MNHEY, CDR2 SMNVEV (reference sequence). The CDR3 is 14 amino acids.

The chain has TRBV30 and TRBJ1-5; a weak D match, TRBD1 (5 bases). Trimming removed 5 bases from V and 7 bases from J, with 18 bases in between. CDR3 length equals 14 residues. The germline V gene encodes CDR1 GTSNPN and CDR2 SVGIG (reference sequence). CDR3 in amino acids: CAWGRTARGQPQHF. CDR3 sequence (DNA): TGTGCCTGGGGGCGGACCGCGCGGGGGCAGCCCCAGCATTTT.

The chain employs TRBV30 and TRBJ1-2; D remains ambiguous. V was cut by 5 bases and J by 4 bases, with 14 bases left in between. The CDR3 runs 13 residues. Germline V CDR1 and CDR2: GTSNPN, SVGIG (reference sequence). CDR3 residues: CAWGLLKSYGYTF. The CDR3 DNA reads TGTGCCTGGGGACTATTAAAGAGCTATGGCTACACCTTC.